This TCR beta chain was captured by sequencing in a study of blood T cell repertoires in COVID-19. Background on the study: Both acute and convalescent COVID-19 samples were obtained from the United States, Italy and Spain. Nucleic acid was either cDNA or gDNA, and it came from T cells, B-cell-depleted T cells, or PBMCs.

Trimming cost V 4 bases and J 8 bases, with 9 bases left between them. This CDR3 region has 11 residues. CDR1 is MDHEN, CDR2 SYDVKM, per germline. In the original workflow: Amplification from reference gene primers served as the basis for estimated nucleated cell counts. Generated by immunoSEQ multiplex PCR, the TCRdb table keeps only in-frame clones and is missing some. V, J and clone size are taken as reported in that table, and D and trimming were inferred from the DNA itself. Of about 54,000 clones in the sample, about 90% were seen once. This sequence joins TRBV28 and TRBJ2-7; D possibly corresponds to TRBD2 (5 bases). The receptor was derived from a woman aged 60-75 years with active or convalescent COVID-19. Sequencing was done on a sample of peripheral blood. CDR3 nucleotide sequence: TGTGCCAGCAGTTACGAGGGAAAGCAGTACTTC. Its protein is CASSYEGKQYF.